These 28 T cell receptor beta chains came from one sample sequenced in a study of siplizumab effects on memory and regulatory T cells. Only in-frame clones appear in the TCRdb table, and some are missing; sequencing was by immunoSEQ multiplex PCR. The table has roughly 100,000 clones, about 94% seen once. Material for sequencing was CD4+ T cells sorted from blood. Source of these receptors: a human donor in good health.

This chain connects TRBV9 to TRBJ1-3; D unresolved. From germline, CDR1 is SGDLS and CDR2 YYNGEE. The V end was cut by 5 bases, the J end by 0 bases, with 6 bases between. The CDR3 runs to 13 residues. The CDR3 nucleotides read TGTGCCAGCAGAAAGAGCTCTGGAAACACCATATATTTT. This encodes CASRKSSGNTIYF.

The chain couples TRBV11-2 to TRBJ2-7; TRBD2 might be the D (6 bases). This CDR3 comprises 17 residues. Germline CDR1 is SGHAT and CDR2 is FQNNGV. Trimming removed 0 bases at V and 5 bases at J, with 20 bases between. In nucleotides, the CDR3 is TGTGCCAGCAGCTTAGAGGGAGGCGCACGAGGTATGGACGAGCAGTACTTC. Translation: CASSLEGGARGMDEQYF.

The chain combines TRBV13 with TRBJ2-1, with D possibly being TRBD2 (5 bases). V lost 2 bases to trimming and J lost 4 bases, with 9 bases between them. The V gene's germline CDR1 is PRHDT and CDR2 FYEKMQ (reference sequence). The CDR3 loop spans 14 amino acids. CDR3: CASSLFSGYNEQFF. Written as DNA, the CDR3 is TGTGCCAGCAGCTTATTTTCGGGATACAATGAGCAGTTCTTC. Variable domain in full (rest from reference TRBV13 and TRBJ2-1): AAGVIQSPRHLIKEKRETATLKCYPIPRHDTVYWYQQGPGQDPQFLISFYEKMQSDKGSIPDRFSAQQFSDYHSELNMSSLELGDSALYFCASSLFSGYNEQFFGPGTRLTVL.

The count of this clone is one. Distinct nucleotide sequences in the sample also encode this CDR3. The chain recombines TRBV19 with TRBJ2-3, with D uncertain. V gave up 3 bases and J gave up 5 bases, with 3 bases separating them. Germline-derived CDR1 and CDR2 are LNHDA and SQIVND (reference sequence). This CDR3 has 11 amino acids. The CDR3 DNA reads TGTGCCAGTAGTATTTTAGATACGCAGTATTTT. Protein product: CASSILDTQYF.

The chain links TRBV11-2 to TRBJ2-1; the D gene is possibly TRBD1 (5 bases). With 2 bases removed from V and 6 bases from J, the gap between germline ends came to 14 bases. This CDR3 spans 15 amino acids. Germline lookup yields CDR1 SGHAT and CDR2 FQNNGV. The chain's CDR3 is CASSLQGRRLNEQFF. The CDR3 nucleotides read TGTGCCAGCAGCTTACAGGGTCGACGTCTCAATGAGCAGTTCTTC.

The CDR3 sequence: CASGTSTTEQYF. CDR3 bases: TGTGCCAGCGGGACTAGCACTACCGAGCAGTACTTC. The chain uses TRBV28 and TRBJ2-7; TRBD2 aligns across 9 bases. Germline values: CDR1 MDHEN, CDR2 SYDVKM. The CDR3 extends over 12 amino acids. V shed 8 bases, J shed 6 bases, and the junction held 5 bases outside the gene matches.

This chain joins TRBV30 and TRBJ2-7; D gene ambiguous. The CDR3 contains 14 residues. Trimming took 0 bases from V and 2 from J, leaving 11 bases between them. Germline V CDR1 and CDR2: GTSNPN, SVGIG (reference sequence). CDR3 sequence reads: CAWSVRASTYEQYF. CDR3 nucleotide sequence: TGTGCCTGGAGTGTACGGGCATCCACCTACGAGCAGTACTTC.

The chain links TRBV4-2 to TRBJ1-3; D is ambiguous. The V and J ends lost 0 bases and 0 bases respectively, with 15 bases between them. CDR1 LGHNA and CDR2 YNFKEQ come from the germline V gene. CDR3 length: 18 amino acids. CDR3 sequence reads: CASSQDARAGSSGNTIYF. The DNA of the CDR3 is TGTGCCAGCAGCCAAGACGCCCGCGCGGGGTCCTCTGGAAACACCATATATTTT.

V usage is TRBV6-1 and J usage is TRBJ2-1; D call uncertain. Deletions cut 5 bases from V and 6 bases from J, with 8 bases between. This CDR3 spans 12 amino acids. Germline CDR1 is MNHNS and CDR2 is SASEGT. The CDR3 DNA reads as TGTGCCAGCAGTTGGCTTGTCAATGAGCAGTTCTTC. It is translated as CASSWLVNEQFF.

In regard to this clone: Its ends do not fully match the called genes, so a read error is possible. V usage is TRBV7-9 and J usage is TRBJ2-7; D tentatively reads TRBD1 or TRBD2 (5 bases each). CDR1 SEHNR and CDR2 FQNEAQ come from the germline V gene (reference sequence). The CDR3 consists of 13 residues. The CDR3 bases are TGTGCCAGCAGCTCGGTGGGCCGGGGACGGCCCGACTTC. This translates into CASSSVGRGRPDF.

The rearrangement links TRBV27 to TRBJ2-1, with TRBD2 matching over 11 bases. The trim removed 5 bases at V and 4 bases at J, leaving 7 bases unmatched. The CDR3 totals 16 residues. Per the germline V gene, CDR1 is MNHEY and CDR2 is SMNVEV (reference sequence). Written as DNA, the CDR3 is TGTGCCAGCAGTATAAATAGCGGGAGGGCTTACAATGAGCAGTTCTTC. Translated: CASSINSGRAYNEQFF.

The chain joins TRBV7-8 to TRBJ2-2, with D maybe TRBD1 (7 bases). Trimming pared 5 bases from V and 5 bases from J, leaving 15 bases between. Germline V gene data show CDR1 as SGHVS and CDR2 as FQNEAQ. The CDR3 runs 15 residues. The CDR3 protein is CASSPRQGGTGELFF. CDR3 coding DNA: TGTGCCAGCAGCCCCCGACAGGGAGGTACCGGGGAGCTGTTTTTT.

The rearrangement joins TRBV7-9 to TRBJ2-5, with D perhaps matching TRBD2 (6 bases). The CDR3 runs 17 residues. The germline V gene has CDR1 SEHNR and CDR2 FQNEAQ (reference sequence). V was clipped by 8 bases and J by 1 base, with 23 bases between them. The CDR3 DNA follows: TGTGCCAGCTCAAGGGATCGTTTTCGGGGGTCCCAAGAGACCCAGTACTTC. The encoded protein is CASSRDRFRGSQETQYF.

The chain has TRBV15 and TRBJ2-1; D may be TRBD2 (5 bases). CDR1 is LNHNV, CDR2 YYDKDF, per germline (reference sequence). The CDR3 is 15 residues long. V was clipped by 8 bases and J by 0 bases, with 14 bases between them. The CDR3 DNA reads TGTGCCACCTTAGGACGTGGGAGCTCCTACAATGAGCAGTTCTTC. It codes for CATLGRGSSYNEQFF.

This clone came up once. The V call is TRBV28, the J call TRBJ1-2; no clear D. The CDR3 spans 11 residues. Trimming removed 3 bases at V and 8 bases at J, with 7 bases between. CDR1 is MDHEN, CDR2 SYDVKM, per germline. Here the CDR3 DNA reads TGTGCCAGCAGTTTGGGTCGGGGCTACACCTTC. It encodes CASSLGRGYTF.

Here the CDR3 reads CASSSRPQETQYF. As DNA, the CDR3 is TGTGCCAGCAGCTCTAGGCCGCAAGAGACCCAGTACTTC. The chain recombines TRBV28 with TRBJ2-5, with unresolved D. The CDR3 covers 13 residues. Trimming shortened V by 6 bases and J by 2 bases, and 10 bases separated the two germline ends. Germline V gene lookup returns CDR1 MDHEN and CDR2 SYDVKM.

The chain combines TRBV7-9 with TRBJ2-3; 13 bases are shared with TRBD2. Germline V gene sequence: CDR1 SEHNR, CDR2 FQNEAQ (reference sequence). V lost 3 bases to trimming and J lost 2 bases; unmatched junction nucleotides: 5. The CDR3 runs to 17 residues. The chain's CDR3 is CASSFTSGRAVTDTQYF. The CDR3 bases are TGTGCCAGCAGCTTCACTAGCGGGAGGGCCGTCACAGATACGCAGTATTTT.

This clone was observed once. The chain has TRBV7-6 and TRBJ2-7, with unresolved D. Germline V gene lookup returns CDR1 SGHVS and CDR2 FNYEAQ. V was cut by 5 bases and J by 2 bases, with 16 bases left in between. CDR3 length: 15 residues. The CDR3 DNA reads TGTGCCAGCAGCGCCCAAGATCATGTAACCTACGAGCAGTACTTC. It yields the protein CASSAQDHVTYEQYF.

The chain uses TRBV7-2 and TRBJ2-3; D may be TRBD2 (6 bases). Germline V gene sequence: CDR1 SGHTA, CDR2 FQGNSA. The CDR3 is 14 amino acids. Trimming cost V 4 bases and J 3 bases, with 11 bases left between them. The CDR3 loop reads CASSSQGRTDTQYF. CDR3 DNA sequence: TGTGCCAGCAGCTCTCAAGGGAGGACAGATACGCAGTATTTT.

The V and J genes are TRBV9 and TRBJ2-7, with D perhaps matching TRBD1 or TRBD2 (6 bases each). CDR3 size: 15 residues. Germline assignment: CDR1 SGDLS and CDR2 YYNGEE. V lost 1 base and J 1 base, leaving 12 bases between the germline ends. This CDR3 reads CASSVQWGASYEQYF. In nucleotides, the CDR3 is TGTGCCAGCAGCGTACAGTGGGGGGCTTCCTACGAGCAGTACTTC.

The genes are TRBV18 and TRBJ1-5, with D tentatively TRBD1 (6 bases). Germline lookup yields CDR1 KGHSH and CDR2 LQKENI. The V and J ends lost 8 bases and 5 bases respectively, with 10 bases between them. The CDR3 length is 12 residues. DNA of the CDR3: TGTGCCAGCGGGTACAGGGATCAGCCCCAGCATTTT. Translated: CASGYRDQPQHF.

The chain uses TRBV6-6 and TRBJ1-3; no clear D. V was trimmed by 5 bases and J by 0 bases, leaving 11 bases between them. The CDR3 loop spans 15 amino acids. Germline CDR1 MNHNY, CDR2 SVGAGI (reference sequence). CDR3: CASSRPGSSGNTIYF. The CDR3 coding sequence is TGTGCCAGCAGTCGACCCGGGAGCTCTGGAAACACCATATATTTT.

The chain is built from TRBV27 and TRBJ2-7, with 9 positions matching TRBD2. The CDR3 totals 15 residues. CDR1 is MNHEY, CDR2 SMNVEV, per germline (reference sequence). The trim removed 6 bases at V and 3 bases at J, leaving 9 bases unmatched. The DNA for the CDR3 is TGTGCCAGCAGCAATGGCGGGAGGGTGAGCTACGAGCAGTACTTC. The encoded protein is CASSNGGRVSYEQYF.

The rearrangement links TRBV15 to TRBJ1-3; D might be TRBD1 (6 bases). Germline V gives CDR1 LNHNV, CDR2 YYDKDF (reference sequence). The CDR3 has 16 residues. The V end was cut by 0 bases, the J end by 3 bases, with 12 bases between. The CDR3 region is CATSRENGGGGNTIYF. DNA for the CDR3: TGTGCCACCAGCAGAGAGAATGGGGGCGGTGGAAACACCATATATTTT.

This chain connects TRBV19 to TRBJ2-2; perhaps TRBD1 as D (5 bases). V was trimmed by 4 bases and J by 4 bases, leaving 13 bases between them. This CDR3 comprises 15 residues. Looked up from germline, CDR1 is LNHDA and CDR2 is SQIVND (reference sequence). The CDR3 loop reads CASSRKAGFTGELFF. CDR3 in DNA: TGTGCCAGTAGTAGAAAGGCAGGGTTCACCGGGGAGCTGTTTTTT.

The rearrangement links TRBV30 to TRBJ2-3, with D unclear. The CDR3 extends over 13 amino acids. V lost 2 bases and J 1 base, leaving 7 bases between the germline ends. CDR1 and CDR2 from the germline V gene are GTSNPN and SVGIG (reference sequence). The CDR3 is CAWSTLGTDTQYF. The CDR3 nucleotides are TGTGCCTGGAGTACCTTGGGCACAGATACGCAGTATTTT.

The chain couples TRBV5-4 to TRBJ2-7; D may be TRBD1 (6 bases). Germline values: CDR1 SGHNT, CDR2 YYREEE (reference sequence). V dropped 3 bases and J dropped 2 bases, with 12 bases sitting between them. The CDR3 consists of 14 residues. CDR3 protein: CASSSGQPPYEQYF. The CDR3 DNA follows: TGTGCCAGCAGCTCAGGACAGCCACCCTACGAGCAGTACTTC.

This chain links TRBV4-1 with TRBJ2-6, with D possibly called TRBD1 or TRBD2 (5 bases each). The germline gives CDR1 MGHRA, CDR2 YSYEKL. The CDR3 length is 17 residues. Trimming took off 0 bases at V and 0 bases at J, with 9 bases between the two ends. CDR3: CASSQDQGTSGANVLTF. The CDR3 DNA reads TGCGCCAGCAGCCAAGATCAAGGGACCTCTGGGGCCAACGTCCTGACTTTC.